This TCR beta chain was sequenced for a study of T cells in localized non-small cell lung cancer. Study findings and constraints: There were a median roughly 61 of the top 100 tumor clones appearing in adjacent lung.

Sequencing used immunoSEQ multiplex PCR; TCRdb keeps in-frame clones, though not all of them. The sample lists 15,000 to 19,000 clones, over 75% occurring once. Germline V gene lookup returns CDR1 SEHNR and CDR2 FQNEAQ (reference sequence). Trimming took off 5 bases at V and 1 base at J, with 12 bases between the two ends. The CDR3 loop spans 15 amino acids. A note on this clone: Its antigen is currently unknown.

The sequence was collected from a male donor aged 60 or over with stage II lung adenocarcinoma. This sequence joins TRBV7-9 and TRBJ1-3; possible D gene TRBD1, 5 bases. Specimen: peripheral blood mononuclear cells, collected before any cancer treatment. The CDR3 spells CASSPWDLSGNTIYF. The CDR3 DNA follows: TGTGCCAGCAGCCCCTGGGACCTATCTGGAAACACCATATATTTT.